The source of this T cell receptor beta chain is a study of cytomegalovirus exposure and HLA in healthy donors. Study as a whole: A prior analysis found about 120 million unique TCR beta sequences from 150 million to 200 million T cells. The study, taken as a whole, reports: Relative to equally common others, HLA-associated TCR beta chains showed greater clonal expansion in a later analysis. Reports indicated that the classifier achieved high specificity and sensitivity in diagnosing cytomegalovirus status.

As for this clone: The antigen is undetermined.

The primer mix had 60 Vbeta and 13 Jbeta primers. Here immunoSEQ multiplex PCR was the method, and the copy in TCRdb shows in-frame clones only, minus some. The sample records 150,000 or so clones, 80% being singletons. Specimen: PBMCs. This TCR was recovered from a man aged 25-45 years in good health and CMV-seronegative.

CDR3 DNA: TGTGCCGTCGGGACAGGGTTAGGCGAGCAGTACTTC. Its protein product is CAVGTGLGEQYF. The chain employs TRBV6-6 and TRBJ2-7; 9 nucleotides agree with TRBD1. J gave up 6 bases and V 11 bases, and 8 bases lay outside the gene matches. The CDR3 loop spans 12 amino acids. CDR1 is MNHNY and CDR2 is SVGAGI in the germline V gene (reference sequence).